The present entry profiles one T cell receptor (beta chain) with its context. What it binds is unknown. Germline loops: CDR1 SQVTM, CDR2 ANQGSEA. V lost 6 bases to trimming and J lost 5 bases; unmatched junction nucleotides: 2. This CDR3 region has 11 residues. This record belongs to a study of cytomegalovirus exposure and HLA in healthy donors. Overall study: The early release's HLA-typed donors yielded tens of millions of unique TCRs. Notes on the study in general: TCR beta chain V- and J-gene trimming was linked, in a later analysis, to a missense variant in DCLRE1C. Accurate HLA-A and HLA-B prediction from TCR beta sequences was reported for most subjects. Reports described diagnosis of cytomegalovirus status by the classifier as highly specific and sensitive.

Primers: 60 Vbeta forward and 13 Jbeta reverse. Assay used: immunoSEQ multiplex PCR; TCRdb lists only in-frame clones, some missing. The sample data list about 130,000 clones. Material: PBMCs. The TCR sequence derives from a woman aged 60 to 75 in good health and CMV-seronegative. The chain uses TRBV29-1 and TRBJ2-5, with 8 bases that match TRBD1. The CDR3 protein is CSVDRVETQYF. The DNA for the CDR3 is TGCAGCGTGGACAGGGTTGAGACCCAGTACTTC. Full variable domain (rest looked up from reference TRBV29-1 and TRBJ2-5): SAVISQKPSRDICQRGTSLTIQCQVDSQVTMMFWYRQQPGQSLTLIATANQGSEATYESGFVIDKFPISRPNLTFSTLTVSNMSPEDSSIYLCSVDRVETQYFGPGTRLLVL.